The clone carrying this T cell receptor (beta chain) has a handful of counts. Its matching antigen is unknown. One end of the junction is discordant with germline, which a read error may explain. The data belong to a study of blood T cells in healthy people across ages. Study-level results: In older individuals, TCR beta diversity per million T cells was lower, falling roughly linearly with age. The long-lived group displayed more naive CD4+ cells, plus higher diversity, than the aged donors did.

Germline CDR1 and CDR2: SSHAT and FNYEAQ (reference sequence). The CDR3 totals 14 residues. Then a second PCR, running roughly 7 to 12 cycles, was carried out with a sample-barcoded 5' primer and a J-beta primer mix. Researchers report that a template-switch adaptor with 12 random nucleotides tagged each cDNA molecule. TCRdb reanalysed the 5' RACE reads using MiXCR and keeps one entry per CDR3 protein. The sample has about 1.1 million distinct CDR3 sequences, approximately 38% seen once. The chain carries TRBV7-7 and TRBJ2-5; D uncertain. This clonotype originated in a man in his late teens or twenties in good health. Material: blood. The CDR3 sequence: CASSLVPFQETQYF. The CDR3 nucleotides read TGTGCTAGCAGCTTAGTTCCCTTTCAAGAGACCCAGTACTTC.